This section outlines one T cell receptor (beta chain) sequence together with its context. Its antigen remains unknown. The sample comes from a study of Tregs in tolerant kidney transplant recipients. Background on the study: Recipient Tregs were cultured approximately 16 days with activated donor B cells and IL-2. Two populations were sorted: CD4+CD8-CD25+CD127- and CD4+CD8-4-1BB+CD40L-. Sorting of CD4+CD25+CD127- cells followed approximately 3-day belatacept mixed lymphocyte reactions, sometimes with roughly five-day graft donor restimulation. General study points: No direct test of biological reproducibility was done here.

The CDR3 totals 17 residues. Germline V CDR1 and CDR2: SGHNT, YYREEE (reference sequence). Trimming shortened V by 5 bases and J by 8 bases, and 25 bases separated the two germline ends. Data came from immunoSEQ multiplex PCR; TCRdb stores just in-frame clones and leaves some out. The repertoire has about 3,000 clones, approximately 39% of them found once; the top ten carry roughly 6.3%. This sequence joins TRBV5-4 and TRBJ1-4; possibly TRBD1 for D (5 bases). This receptor was identified in a human donor in good health. Sequenced material: Tregs from blood grown in culture. Here the CDR3 DNA reads TGTGCCAGCAGTCTGGGATATGGAGTACAGGCGTACGAAAAACTGTTTTTT. This encodes CASSLGYGVQAYEKLFF.